This T cell receptor beta chain was captured by sequencing in a study of T cells in Graves' hyperthyroidism and ophthalmopathy. Overall study findings and caveats: Ophthalmopathy, as predicted by the model, came a median roughly 6.3 months after the prediction. Blood also carried most thyroid clonotypes expanded above 0.001.

J lost 6 bases, V lost 6 bases, and 6 bases had no gene match. The CDR3 contains 12 residues. The germline V gene has CDR1 SQVTM and CDR2 ANQGSEA. An absence of ophthalmopathy progression within 18 months meant stable Graves' hyperthyroidism. Diagnosis relied on clinical symptoms, serum thyroxine and TRAb, thyroid ultrasound and orbital computed tomography. TCR beta CDR3 regions were amplified from RNA transcripts. Using the HTBI primer set, a first-round RT-PCR was run on the TCR CDR3. TCRdb redid the calling of the multiplex PCR reads with MiXCR, one entry per CDR3 protein. The sample shows 400,000 to 600,000 distinct CDR3 sequences, 20% to 25% of them seen only once. This clonotype appeared a few times. What it binds is not known.

The sample taken for sequencing was blood. The chain couples TRBV29-1 to TRBJ2-7, with 9 bases that match TRBD1. The TCR comes from a man aged 18 to 30 with Graves' hyperthyroidism. CDR3: CSVRDRASEQYF. In DNA form, the CDR3 reads TGCAGCGTCCGGGACAGGGCCTCCGAGCAGTACTTC.